This is a list of T cell receptor beta chains from one sample in a study of cytomegalovirus exposure and HLA in healthy donors. Here immunoSEQ multiplex PCR was the method, and the copy in TCRdb shows in-frame clones only, minus some. This table lists 60,000 to 90,000 clones. The sequenced sample consisted of PBMCs. The source is a woman aged 40 to 55 in good health and CMV-seropositive. The CDR3 runs from the conserved cysteine through the conserved F or W. The order of the fields is D gene, V gene, J gene, clone size, CDR3 protein, CDR3 DNA. The D gene is left open where the match is weak. Clone size is given for some rows only: seen once, a few or many times, or a class if the clone is expanded.

>NA|TRBV4-1|TRBJ2-1|NA
CASSQEGRGASPQFF
TGCGCCAGCAGCCAAGAGGGAAGGGGCGCAAGCCCGCAGTTCTTC
>TRBD2|TRBV7-2|TRBJ2-7|NA
CASSITGTSVSYEQYF
TGTGCCAGCAGCATTACCGGGACTAGCGTCTCCTACGAGCAGTACTTC
>NA|TRBV7-9|TRBJ2-1|NA
CASSLARHGFNEQFF
TGTGCCAGCAGCTTAGCACGACACGGATTCAATGAGCAGTTCTTC
>NA|TRBV4-1|TRBJ1-1|NA
CASSQGHGRMNTEAFF
TGCGCCAGCAGCCAAGGACACGGCAGGATGAACACTGAAGCTTTCTTT
>TRBD1|TRBV27|TRBJ2-2|NA
CASSPDRATGELFF
TGTGCCAGCAGTCCGGACAGGGCCACCGGGGAGCTGTTTTTT
>TRBD2|TRBV9|TRBJ2-1|NA
CASSALAGGINEQFF
TGTGCCAGCAGCGCATTAGCGGGGGGGATCAATGAGCAGTTCTTC
>NA|TRBV5-1|TRBJ2-7|NA
CASSLVTSPGLYEQYF
TGCGCCAGCAGCTTGGTGACTAGTCCAGGTCTCTACGAGCAGTACTTC
>NA|TRBV30|TRBJ1-1|NA
CAWTRSSRDTEAFF
TGTGCCTGGACCCGGTCCTCTCGGGACACTGAAGCTTTCTTT
>NA|TRBV6-1|TRBJ1-5|NA
CASRDREYNQPQHF
TGTGCCAGCAGGGACAGAGAATACAATCAGCCCCAGCATTTT
>TRBD2|TRBV7-3|TRBJ2-2|NA
CASSLSGGYAGELFF
TGTGCCAGCAGCTTAAGCGGGGGGTATGCCGGGGAGCTGTTTTTT
>TRBD1|TRBV6-4|TRBJ2-6|medium-sized
CASRPLGQGSSGANVLTF
TGTGCCAGCAGGCCATTGGGACAGGGTAGTTCTGGGGCCAACGTCCTGACTTTC